The entry that follows covers one T cell receptor (beta chain) sequence. The entry originates in a study of T cell clones after liver transplantation. Clones were sequenced by immunoSEQ multiplex PCR, and TCRdb holds only the in-frame ones, with some missing. This sample has tens of thousands of clones, with 80% to 85% found just once. Trimming took 3 bases from V and 8 from J, leaving 16 bases between them. The CDR3 runs to 14 residues. Per the germline V gene, CDR1 is MDHEN and CDR2 is SYDVKM. V and J are TRBV28 and TRBJ1-2; a weak D match, TRBD1 (6 bases). The sequencing here drew on CD4+ T cells from blood, taken around 50 months after liver transplant. This TCR derives from a human patient who received a liver transplant. Some T cells here may be from the graft donor. As DNA, the CDR3 is TGTGCCAGCAGTTTGGTCGGTGGGGGCCTCGGCTACACCTTC. This sequence encodes CASSLVGGGLGYTF.